This is a list of T cell receptor beta chains from one sample in a study of T cell responses to AZD1222 COVID-19 vaccine. The method was immunoSEQ multiplex PCR; TCRdb's version includes in-frame clones alone and lacks a portion of them. The sample contains about 130,000 clones, roughly nine tenths of which appear only once. The starting material was peripheral blood, obtained 28 days after the second AZD1222 dose. Receptor source: an adult who received the AZD1222 COVID-19 vaccine. The CDR3 runs from the conserved cysteine through the conserved F or W. D genes are given only for firm matches. For some rows the clone size is stated as once, few or many, or as a class when expanded; others skip it.

D,J,V,size,DNA,CDR3
TRBD2,TRBJ2-3,TRBV2,.,TGTGCCAGCAGAGAGCGGGAGTGGACAGATACGCAGTATTTT,CASREREWTDTQYF
.,TRBJ2-2,TRBV3-1/TRBV3-2,.,TGTGCCAGCAGCCAAATTGGGGGGGCTTCCACCGGGGAGCTGTTTTTT,CASSQIGGASTGELFF
.,TRBJ1-2,TRBV7-2,once,TGTGCCAGCAGCTTAGTAGGGGGAGGGGTTAACTATGGCTACACCTTC,CASSLVGGGVNYGYTF
.,TRBJ2-7,TRBV30,.,TGTGCCTGGAGTGTCCCAGGACACGTCTACGAGCAGTACTTC,CAWSVPGHVYEQYF
.,TRBJ1-2,TRBV7-2,.,TGTGCCAGCAGCTTCGGGGGGACAACTAACTATGGCTACACCTTC,CASSFGGTTNYGYTF
.,TRBJ1-3,TRBV11-2,few,TGTGCCAGCAGCTTCGCCGGAAACACCATATATTTT,CASSFAGNTIYF
.,TRBJ2-7,TRBV7-9,few,TGTGCCAGCAGCCCAACGGGACACCGGTGGGAGCAGTACTTC,CASSPTGHRWEQYF
.,TRBJ2-7,TRBV28,.,TGTGCCAGCAGCACTGGAGGGCGCTCCTACGAGCAGTACTTC,CASSTGGRSYEQYF
.,TRBJ1-1,TRBV2,.,TGTGCCAGCAGTGACCGGGGCACTGAAGCTTTCTTT,CASSDRGTEAFF
TRBD1,TRBJ2-2,TRBV30,.,TGTGCCTGGGACAGGGGAAACGCGAACACCGGGGAGCTGTTTTTT,CAWDRGNANTGELFF
TRBD1,TRBJ1-1,TRBV19,.,TGTGCCAGTAGTGACTTCAGACAGGGGACCACCGTGGGGAAACTAGCTTTCTTT,CASSDFRQGTTVGKLAFF
TRBD1,TRBJ1-2,TRBV2,few,TGTGCCAGCAGTAAAACAGGGGTTGGAGACTATGGCTACACCTTC,CASSKTGVGDYGYTF
.,TRBJ1-4,TRBV6-5,.,TGTGCCAGCATGGGCGGGATTGAACTGTTTTTT,CASMGGIELFF
.,TRBJ1-1,TRBV2,.,TGTGCCAGCAGTGGCCCCGCATCCACTCACTTATTAGCTTTCTTT,CASSGPASTHLLAFF
TRBD1,TRBJ1-5,TRBV30,.,TGTGCCTGGAGTACCCCCGGGACAGGGTATCAGCCCCAGCATTTT,CAWSTPGTGYQPQHF
.,TRBJ1-2,TRBV5-5,.,TGTGCCAGCAGCTTGGCGTCGGGGCTGGGCTATGGCTACACCTTC,CASSLASGLGYGYTF
.,TRBJ1-4,TRBV19,.,TGTGCCAGTCAGGAGCGGGACCAAATAACTAATGAAAAACTGTTTTTT,CASQERDQITNEKLFF
TRBD1,TRBJ2-1,TRBV5-1,.,TGCGCCAGCAGCTTGGTAGGGACAGGGTTTGAGCAGTTCTTC,CASSLVGTGFEQFF
TRBD1,TRBJ1-1,TRBV9,.,TGTGCCAGCAGCCTTCGGGGACAGGGAGGTGAGAACACTGAAGCTTTCTTT,CASSLRGQGGENTEAFF
TRBD2,TRBJ2-5,TRBV5-1,.,TGCGCCAGCAGCTTGGATAACGGGGGGGCGGAGACCCAGTACTTC,CASSLDNGGAETQYF
.,TRBJ2-4,TRBV15,.,TGTGCCACCAGCAGAGATAACGGGGCCTTCAAAAACATTCAGTACTTC,CATSRDNGAFKNIQYF
.,TRBJ2-3,TRBV2,.,TGTGCCAGCAGTTCTAGCACAGATACGCAGTATTTT,CASSSSTDTQYF
.,TRBJ1-2,TRBV5-1,.,TGCGCCAGCAGCTTGGCAGGGTATGGCTACACCTTC,CASSLAGYGYTF
.,TRBJ1-1,TRBV6-6,once,TGTGCCAGCAGTTACGACCAAACTGAAGCTTTCTTT,CASSYDQTEAFF
.,TRBJ2-3,TRBV29-1,once,TGCAGCGGGCAGGGGGGGGCAGATACGCAGTATTTT,CSGQGGADTQYF
.,TRBJ2-2,TRBV5-1,.,TGCGCCAGCAGCTTGATACAGGGAGCCACCGGGGAGCTGTTTTTT,CASSLIQGATGELFF
TRBD1,TRBJ1-3,TRBV19,.,TGTGCCAGTAGTTGGGACAGGGTAGGGACTGGAAACACCATATATTTT,CASSWDRVGTGNTIYF
.,TRBJ1-3,TRBV7-2,.,TGTGCCAGCAGCGCCCGCCTTGGAAACACCATATATTTT,CASSARLGNTIYF
.,TRBJ1-2,TRBV4-3,.,TGCGCCAGCAGCCAAGATAAGAGGGGGACGCGCTATGGCTACACCTTC,CASSQDKRGTRYGYTF
.,TRBJ1-5,TRBV15,.,TGTGCCACCAGCAGAGATCTAGGGCACAATCAGCCCCAGCATTTT,CATSRDLGHNQPQHF